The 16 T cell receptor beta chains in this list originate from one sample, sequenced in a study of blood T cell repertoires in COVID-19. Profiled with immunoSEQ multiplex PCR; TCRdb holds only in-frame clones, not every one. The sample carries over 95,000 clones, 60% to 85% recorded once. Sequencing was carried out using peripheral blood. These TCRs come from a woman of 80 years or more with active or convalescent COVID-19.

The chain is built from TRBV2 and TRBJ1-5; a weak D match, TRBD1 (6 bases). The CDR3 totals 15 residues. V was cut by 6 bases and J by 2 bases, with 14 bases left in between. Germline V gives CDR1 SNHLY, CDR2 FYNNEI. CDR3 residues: CASSLGRQGNQPQHF. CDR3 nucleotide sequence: TGTGCCAGCAGCCTCGGTAGACAGGGCAATCAGCCCCAGCATTTT.

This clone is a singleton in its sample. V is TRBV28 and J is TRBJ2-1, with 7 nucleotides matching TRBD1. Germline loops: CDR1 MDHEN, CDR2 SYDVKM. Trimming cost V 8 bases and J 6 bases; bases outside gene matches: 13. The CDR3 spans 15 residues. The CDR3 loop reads CASGQQGPQGNEQFF. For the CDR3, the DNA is TGTGCCAGCGGCCAACAGGGGCCTCAGGGCAATGAGCAGTTCTTC.

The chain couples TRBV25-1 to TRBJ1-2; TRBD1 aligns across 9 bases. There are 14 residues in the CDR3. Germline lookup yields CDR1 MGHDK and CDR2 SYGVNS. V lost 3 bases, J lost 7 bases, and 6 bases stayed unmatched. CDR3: CASSDPTGGRGYTF. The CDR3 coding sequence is TGTGCCAGCAGTGATCCTACAGGGGGCCGTGGCTACACCTTC.

The CDR3 reads CASSKDRGRVNEQFF. The CDR3 DNA reads as TGTGCCAGCAGTAAGGACAGGGGGCGAGTGAATGAGCAGTTCTTC. This chain connects TRBV5-4 to TRBJ2-1; 11 bases agree with TRBD1. The ends lost 5 bases at V and 7 bases at J; junction bases unmatched: 8. The CDR3 length is 15 residues. Germline V gene sequence: CDR1 SGHNT, CDR2 YYREEE (reference sequence).

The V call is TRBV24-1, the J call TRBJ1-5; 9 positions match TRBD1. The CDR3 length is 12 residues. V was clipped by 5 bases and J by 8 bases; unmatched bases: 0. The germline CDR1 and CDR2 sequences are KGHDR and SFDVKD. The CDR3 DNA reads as TGTGCCACCAGTGGGACAGGGGAGCCCCAGCATTTT. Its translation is CATSGTGEPQHF.

The CDR3 region has the DNA TGTGCCAGCAGTGGGACAGTCCACAATGAGCAGTTCTTC. It codes for CASSGTVHNEQFF. The chain couples TRBV6-2 or TRBV6-3 to TRBJ2-1; 7 bases match TRBD1. Losses at the gene ends were 5 bases for V and 5 bases for J; bases not matched to a gene: 3. Germline CDR1 and CDR2: MNHEY and SVGEGT. The CDR3 is 13 residues long.

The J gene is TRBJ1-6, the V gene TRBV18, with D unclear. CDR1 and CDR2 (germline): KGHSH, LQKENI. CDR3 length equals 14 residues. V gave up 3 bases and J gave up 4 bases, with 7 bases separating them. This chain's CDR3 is CASSPPSYNSPLHF. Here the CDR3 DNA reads TGTGCCAGCTCACCTCCCAGTTATAATTCACCCCTCCACTTT.

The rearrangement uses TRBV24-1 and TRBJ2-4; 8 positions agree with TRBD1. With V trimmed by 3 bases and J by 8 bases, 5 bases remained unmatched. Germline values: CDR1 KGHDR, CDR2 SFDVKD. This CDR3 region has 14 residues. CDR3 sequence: CATSDHDRGDIQYF. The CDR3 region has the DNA TGTGCCACCAGTGATCACGACAGGGGAGACATTCAGTACTTC.

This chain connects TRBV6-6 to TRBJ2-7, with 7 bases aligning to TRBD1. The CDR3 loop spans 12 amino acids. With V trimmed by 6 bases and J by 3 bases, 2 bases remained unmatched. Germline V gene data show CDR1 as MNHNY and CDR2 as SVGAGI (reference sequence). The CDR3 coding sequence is TGTGCCAGCAGCCGACAGGGCTACGAGCAGTACTTC. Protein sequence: CASSRQGYEQYF.

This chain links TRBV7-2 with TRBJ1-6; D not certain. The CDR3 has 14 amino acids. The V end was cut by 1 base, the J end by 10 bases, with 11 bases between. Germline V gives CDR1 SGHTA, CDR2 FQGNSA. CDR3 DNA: TGTGCCAGCAGCTTAGAATCAGGCGGGTCACCCCTCCACTTT. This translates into CASSLESGGSPLHF.

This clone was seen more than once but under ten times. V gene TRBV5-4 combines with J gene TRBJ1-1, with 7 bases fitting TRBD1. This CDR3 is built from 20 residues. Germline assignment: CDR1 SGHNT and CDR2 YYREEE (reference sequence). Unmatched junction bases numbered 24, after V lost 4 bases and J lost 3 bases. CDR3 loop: CASSPGTLGVWRGRDTEAFF. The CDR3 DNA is TGTGCCAGCAGCCCCGGCACTCTTGGTGTGTGGAGGGGGCGAGACACTGAAGCTTTCTTT.

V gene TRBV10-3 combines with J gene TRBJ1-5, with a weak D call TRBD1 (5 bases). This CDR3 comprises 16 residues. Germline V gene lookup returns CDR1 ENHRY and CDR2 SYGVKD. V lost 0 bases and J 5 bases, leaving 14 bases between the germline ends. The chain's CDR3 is CAISESPGGSDQPQHF. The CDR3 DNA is TGTGCCATCAGTGAGTCGCCCGGGGGGAGCGATCAGCCCCAGCATTTT.

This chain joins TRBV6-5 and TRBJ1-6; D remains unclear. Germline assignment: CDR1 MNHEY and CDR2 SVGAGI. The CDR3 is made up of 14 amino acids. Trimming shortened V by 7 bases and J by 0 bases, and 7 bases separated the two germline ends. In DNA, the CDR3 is TGTGCCAGCAACGACAACTCCTATAATTCACCCCTCCACTTT. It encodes CASNDNSYNSPLHF.

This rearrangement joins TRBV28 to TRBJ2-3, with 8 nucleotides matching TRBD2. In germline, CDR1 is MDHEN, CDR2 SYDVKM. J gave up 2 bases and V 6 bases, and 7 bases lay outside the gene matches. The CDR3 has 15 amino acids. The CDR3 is CASRTLAGLTDTQYF. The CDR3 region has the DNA TGTGCCAGCAGGACATTAGCGGGGCTCACAGATACGCAGTATTTT.

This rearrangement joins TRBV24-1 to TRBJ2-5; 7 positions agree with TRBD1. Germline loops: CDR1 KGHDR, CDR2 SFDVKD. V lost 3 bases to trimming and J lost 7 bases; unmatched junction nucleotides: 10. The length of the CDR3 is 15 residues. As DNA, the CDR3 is TGTGCCACCAGTGATGCCGGACAGGACCTCTCGACCCAGTACTTC. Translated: CATSDAGQDLSTQYF.

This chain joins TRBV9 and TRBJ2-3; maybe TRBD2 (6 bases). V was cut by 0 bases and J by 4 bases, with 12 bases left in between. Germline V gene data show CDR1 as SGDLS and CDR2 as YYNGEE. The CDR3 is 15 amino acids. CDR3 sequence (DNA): TGTGCCAGCAGCGTAGCTCCAGCGGGCCCAGATACGCAGTATTTT. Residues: CASSVAPAGPDTQYF.